The T cell receptor (beta chain) described here comes from a study of control samples from healthy donors and cancer patients (dated by TCRdb to 2019 to 2021). From a lookup of the germline V gene, CDR1 and CDR2 are SGHRS and YFSETQ. V is trimmed back by 0 bases and J by 4 bases, and the junction contains 8 bases that no gene match accounts for. The CDR3 contains 16 residues, cysteine and phenylalanine counted. Only the CDR3 DNA is retained, 48 bases long and in frame from the first base. Preparation of the library involved the immunoSEQ multiplex PCR assay. TCRdb obtained this table from immuneACCESS and retained in-frame rearrangements with V and J assigned. These tables miss some clones; where compared with another copy, unresolved V genes account for less than half of the shortfall, and the remainder is unexplained. For this sample the table gives about 140,000 clones, of which 91% were detected only once. Of the sample, about 7.6% is held by the ten largest clones.

Details on this clone: No cognate antigen has been identified for it. Base qualities are missing; no much larger clone stands one base away.

Sequences were obtained from blood. The receptor chain draws on TRBV5-1 and TRBJ2-7, and 9 junctional nucleotides match TRBD1. The sequence was obtained from a man younger than 30 in good health. The DNA sequence is given as TGCGCCAGCAGCTTGGCCGGGGGACAGGGATTTTACGAGCAGTACTTC. This yields the protein CASSLAGGQGFYEQYF.